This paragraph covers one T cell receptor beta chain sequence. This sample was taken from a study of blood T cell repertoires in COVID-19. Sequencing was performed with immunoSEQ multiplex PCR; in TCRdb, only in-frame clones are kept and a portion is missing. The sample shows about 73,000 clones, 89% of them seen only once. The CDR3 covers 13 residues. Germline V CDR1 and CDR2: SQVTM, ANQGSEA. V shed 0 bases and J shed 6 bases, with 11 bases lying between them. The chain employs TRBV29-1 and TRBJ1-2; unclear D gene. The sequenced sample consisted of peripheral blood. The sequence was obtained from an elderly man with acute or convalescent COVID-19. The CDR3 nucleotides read TGCAGCGTTGAAGATCAGGCCAGAAATGGCTACACCTTC. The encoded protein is CSVEDQARNGYTF.